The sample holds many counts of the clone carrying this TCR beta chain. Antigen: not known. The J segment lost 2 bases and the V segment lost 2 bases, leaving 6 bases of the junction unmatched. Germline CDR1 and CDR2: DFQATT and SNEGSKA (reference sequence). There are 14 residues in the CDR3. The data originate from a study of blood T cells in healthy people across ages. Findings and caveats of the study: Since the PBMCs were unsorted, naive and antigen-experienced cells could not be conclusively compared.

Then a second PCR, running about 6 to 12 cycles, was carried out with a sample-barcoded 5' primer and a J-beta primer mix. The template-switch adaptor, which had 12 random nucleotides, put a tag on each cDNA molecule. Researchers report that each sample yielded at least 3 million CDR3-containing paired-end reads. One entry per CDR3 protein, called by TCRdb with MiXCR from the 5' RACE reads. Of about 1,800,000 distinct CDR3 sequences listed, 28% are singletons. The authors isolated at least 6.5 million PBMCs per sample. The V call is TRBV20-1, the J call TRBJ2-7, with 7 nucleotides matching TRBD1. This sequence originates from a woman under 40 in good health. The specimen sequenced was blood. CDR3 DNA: TGCAGTGCTAGACAAGGGGGCAGAACCTACGAGCAGTACTTC. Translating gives CSARQGGRTYEQYF.